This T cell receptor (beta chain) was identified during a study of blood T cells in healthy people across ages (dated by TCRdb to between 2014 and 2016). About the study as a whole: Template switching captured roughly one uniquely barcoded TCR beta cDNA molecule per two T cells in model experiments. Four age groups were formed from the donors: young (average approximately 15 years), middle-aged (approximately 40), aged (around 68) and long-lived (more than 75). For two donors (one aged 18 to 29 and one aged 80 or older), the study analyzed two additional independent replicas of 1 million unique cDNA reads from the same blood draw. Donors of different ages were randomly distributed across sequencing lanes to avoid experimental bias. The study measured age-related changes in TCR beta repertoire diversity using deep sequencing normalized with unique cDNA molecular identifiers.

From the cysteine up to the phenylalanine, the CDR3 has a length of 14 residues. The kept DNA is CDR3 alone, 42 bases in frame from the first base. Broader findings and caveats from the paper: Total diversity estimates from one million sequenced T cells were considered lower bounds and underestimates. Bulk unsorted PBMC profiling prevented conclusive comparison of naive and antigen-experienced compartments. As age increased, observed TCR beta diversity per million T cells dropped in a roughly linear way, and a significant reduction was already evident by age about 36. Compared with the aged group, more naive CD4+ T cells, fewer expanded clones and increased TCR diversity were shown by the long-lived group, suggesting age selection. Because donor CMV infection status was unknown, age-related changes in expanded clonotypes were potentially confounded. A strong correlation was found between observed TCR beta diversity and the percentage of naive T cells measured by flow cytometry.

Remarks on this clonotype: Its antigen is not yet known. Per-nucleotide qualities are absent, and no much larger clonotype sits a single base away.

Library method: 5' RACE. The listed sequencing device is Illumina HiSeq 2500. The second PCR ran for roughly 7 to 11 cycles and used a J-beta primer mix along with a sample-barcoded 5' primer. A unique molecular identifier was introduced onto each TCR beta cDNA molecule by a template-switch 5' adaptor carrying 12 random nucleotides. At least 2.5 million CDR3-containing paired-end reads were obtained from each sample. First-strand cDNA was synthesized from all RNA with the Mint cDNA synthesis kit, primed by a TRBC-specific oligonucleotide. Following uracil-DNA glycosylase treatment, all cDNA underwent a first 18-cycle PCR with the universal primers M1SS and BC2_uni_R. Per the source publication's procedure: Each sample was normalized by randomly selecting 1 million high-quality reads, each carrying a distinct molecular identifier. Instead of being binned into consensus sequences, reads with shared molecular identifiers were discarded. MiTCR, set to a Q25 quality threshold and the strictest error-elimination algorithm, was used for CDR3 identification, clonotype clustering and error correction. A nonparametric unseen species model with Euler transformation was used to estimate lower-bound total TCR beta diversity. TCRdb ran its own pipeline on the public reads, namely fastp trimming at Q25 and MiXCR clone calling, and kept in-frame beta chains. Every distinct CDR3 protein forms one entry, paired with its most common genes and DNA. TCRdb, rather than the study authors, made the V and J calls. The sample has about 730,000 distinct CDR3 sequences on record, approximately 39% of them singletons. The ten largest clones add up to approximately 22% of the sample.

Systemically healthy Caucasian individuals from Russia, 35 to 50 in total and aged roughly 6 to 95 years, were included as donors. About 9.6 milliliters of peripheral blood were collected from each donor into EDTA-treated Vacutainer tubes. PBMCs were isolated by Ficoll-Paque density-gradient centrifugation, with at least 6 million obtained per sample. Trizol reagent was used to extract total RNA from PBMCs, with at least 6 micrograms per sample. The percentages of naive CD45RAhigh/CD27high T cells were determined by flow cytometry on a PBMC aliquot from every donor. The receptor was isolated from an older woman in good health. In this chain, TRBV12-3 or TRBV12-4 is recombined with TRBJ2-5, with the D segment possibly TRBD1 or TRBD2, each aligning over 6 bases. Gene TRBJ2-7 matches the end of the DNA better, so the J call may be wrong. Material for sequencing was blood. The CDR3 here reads CASRQGRWSYEQYF. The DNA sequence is TGTGCCAGCCGGCAGGGGAGGTGGTCCTACGAGCAGTACTTC.